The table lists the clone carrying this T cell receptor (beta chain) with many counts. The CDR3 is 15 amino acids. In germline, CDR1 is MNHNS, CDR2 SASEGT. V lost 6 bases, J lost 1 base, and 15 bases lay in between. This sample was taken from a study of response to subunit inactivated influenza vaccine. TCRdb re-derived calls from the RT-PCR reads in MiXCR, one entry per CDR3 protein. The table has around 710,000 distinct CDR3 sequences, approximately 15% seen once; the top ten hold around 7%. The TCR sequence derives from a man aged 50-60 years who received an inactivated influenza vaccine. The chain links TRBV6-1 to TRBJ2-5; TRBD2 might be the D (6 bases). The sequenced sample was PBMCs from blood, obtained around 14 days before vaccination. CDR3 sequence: CASSLWREPQETQYF. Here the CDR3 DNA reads TGTGCCAGCAGCCTGTGGAGGGAACCCCAAGAGACCCAGTACTTC.